The rows below give T cell receptor beta chains drawn from one sample of a study of control samples from healthy donors and cancer patients. Clones were read by immunoSEQ multiplex PCR, and TCRdb kept only the in-frame ones, dropping some. Seen here are tens of thousands of clones, 85% to 90% observed once, and the top ten hold 1.3%. Sequenced: blood. The receptors derive from a woman aged 45-65 years in good health. The CDR3 runs from the conserved cysteine through the conserved F or W. Fields, in order: CDR3 DNA, CDR3 protein, V gene, clone size, J gene, D gene. The D gene is left open where the match is weak. A clone size is listed for some rows: how often the clone was seen (once, few, many), or a class if it is expanded.

CDR3 DNA: TGTGCCAGCAGTCGCCTCGAGATCGGGTCACCCCTCCACTTT
CDR3 protein: CASSRLEIGSPLHF
V gene: TRBV6-5
clone size: -
J gene: TRBJ1-6
D gene: -

CDR3 DNA: TGTGCCAGCAACACGCGACAGGGGGGGTTCCACGAGCAGTACTTC
CDR3 protein: CASNTRQGGFHEQYF
V gene: TRBV5-6
clone size: -
J gene: TRBJ2-7
D gene: TRBD1

CDR3 DNA: TGTGCCAGCAGTTACCGTAGCGTAAAAGGCGAGCAGTACTTC
CDR3 protein: CASSYRSVKGEQYF
V gene: TRBV6-5
clone size: -
J gene: TRBJ2-7
D gene: -

CDR3 DNA: TGTGCCAGCTCACCGTTGCCGACTAGCGGGACAGGCAAAAACATTCAGTACTTC
CDR3 protein: CASSPLPTSGTGKNIQYF
V gene: TRBV18
clone size: -
J gene: TRBJ2-4
D gene: TRBD2

CDR3 DNA: TGTGCCAGCAGCTTGGGCGGTGAAAAACTGTTTTTT
CDR3 protein: CASSLGGEKLFF
V gene: TRBV7-2
clone size: once
J gene: TRBJ1-4
D gene: -

CDR3 DNA: TGCGCCAGCAGCCTACGGACAGGCGACAGTGAAAAACTGTTTTTT
CDR3 protein: CASSLRTGDSEKLFF
V gene: TRBV4-1
clone size: -
J gene: TRBJ1-4
D gene: TRBD1

CDR3 DNA: TGCGCCAGCAGCTTAACGACAGGGACCGGGGAGCTGTTTTTT
CDR3 protein: CASSLTTGTGELFF
V gene: TRBV5-1
clone size: few
J gene: TRBJ2-2
D gene: TRBD1

CDR3 DNA: TGTGCCAGCAGCCATGGGGGACAGGTCCCTTCCCGTACCTTC
CDR3 protein: CASSHGGQVPSRTF
V gene: TRBV4-2
clone size: -
J gene: TRBJ1-2
D gene: TRBD1

CDR3 DNA: TGTGCCAGTAGTCAAGACATCGGAGGCTACACCTTC
CDR3 protein: CASSQDIGGYTF
V gene: TRBV19
clone size: -
J gene: TRBJ1-2
D gene: -

CDR3 DNA: TGTGCCAGCAGCTTGGGTCCTAGCGGTAGAGATACGCAGTATTTT
CDR3 protein: CASSLGPSGRDTQYF
V gene: TRBV5-4
clone size: -
J gene: TRBJ2-3
D gene: TRBD2

CDR3 DNA: TGTGCCAGCAGCCGAGACAGGGCCGAGCAGTACTTC
CDR3 protein: CASSRDRAEQYF
V gene: TRBV11-1
clone size: -
J gene: TRBJ2-7
D gene: TRBD1

CDR3 DNA: TGTGCCAGCAGTCGCCTTGGACACCCGAACACTGAAGCTTTCTTT
CDR3 protein: CASSRLGHPNTEAFF
V gene: TRBV28
clone size: -
J gene: TRBJ1-1
D gene: -

CDR3 DNA: TGCGCCAGCAGCCCGGGACCGGGGAGCTACGAGCAGTACTTC
CDR3 protein: CASSPGPGSYEQYF
V gene: TRBV5-1
clone size: few
J gene: TRBJ2-7
D gene: -

CDR3 DNA: TGTGCCAGCAGCGCGGACACCACAGATACGCAGTATTTT
CDR3 protein: CASSADTTDTQYF
V gene: TRBV7-9
clone size: -
J gene: TRBJ2-3
D gene: -

CDR3 DNA: TGTGCCAGTAGTCCTTCTGACAGGGGACGACAGACCCAGTACTTC
CDR3 protein: CASSPSDRGRQTQYF
V gene: TRBV19
clone size: once
J gene: TRBJ2-5
D gene: TRBD1